This T cell receptor (beta chain) was identified in a study of liver allograft versus peripheral blood T cells. Study as a whole: Transplanted livers and recipients' peripheral blood had their T cell receptor repertoires compared. Study outcomes and limitations: There were reportedly differences between T cell receptor repertoires inside liver allografts and those in peripheral blood.

V was clipped by 8 bases and J by 4 bases; unmatched bases: 13. CDR3 length: 16 amino acids. Germline loops: CDR1 LNHDA, CDR2 SQIVND (reference sequence). One entry per CDR3 protein, called by TCRdb with MiXCR from the reads. The sample lists some 10,000 distinct CDR3 sequences, about a fifth occurring once. Ten or more counts support this clonotype. The antigen remains undetermined. V and J are TRBV19 and TRBJ1-2; TRBD1 aligns across 10 bases. The TCR sequence derives from a human patient who had a liver transplant. The graft donor may have given rise to some T cells. CDR3 in amino acids: CASPTYDRGRSYGYTF. CDR3 bases: TGTGCCAGTCCAACCTACGACAGGGGGCGATCCTATGGCTACACCTTC.